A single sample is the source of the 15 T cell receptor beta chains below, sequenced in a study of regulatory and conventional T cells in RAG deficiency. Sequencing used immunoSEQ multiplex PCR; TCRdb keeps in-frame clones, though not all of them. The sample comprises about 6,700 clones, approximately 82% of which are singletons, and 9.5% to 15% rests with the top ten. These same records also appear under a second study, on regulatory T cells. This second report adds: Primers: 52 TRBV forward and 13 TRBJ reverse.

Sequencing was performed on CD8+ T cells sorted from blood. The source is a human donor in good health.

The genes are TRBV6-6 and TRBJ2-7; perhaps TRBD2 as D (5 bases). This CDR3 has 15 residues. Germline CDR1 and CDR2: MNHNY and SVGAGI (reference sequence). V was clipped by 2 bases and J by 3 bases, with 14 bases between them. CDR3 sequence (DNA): TGTGCCAGCAGTTACGAGATGAGGGCTCACTACGAGCAGTACTTC. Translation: CASSYEMRAHYEQYF.

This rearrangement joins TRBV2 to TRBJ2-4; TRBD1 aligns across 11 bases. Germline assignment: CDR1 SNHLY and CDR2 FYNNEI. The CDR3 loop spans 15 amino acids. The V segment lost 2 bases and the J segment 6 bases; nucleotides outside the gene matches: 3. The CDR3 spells CASSETGTGGNIQYF. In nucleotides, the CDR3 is TGTGCCAGCAGTGAAACCGGGACAGGGGGAAACATTCAGTACTTC.

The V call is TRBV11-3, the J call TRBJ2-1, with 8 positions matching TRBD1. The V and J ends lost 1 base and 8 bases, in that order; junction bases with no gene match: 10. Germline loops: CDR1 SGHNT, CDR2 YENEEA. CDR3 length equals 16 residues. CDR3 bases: TGTGCCAGCAGCTTAGTTCCGGGGACAGGACTGGATGAGCAGTTCTTC. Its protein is CASSLVPGTGLDEQFF.

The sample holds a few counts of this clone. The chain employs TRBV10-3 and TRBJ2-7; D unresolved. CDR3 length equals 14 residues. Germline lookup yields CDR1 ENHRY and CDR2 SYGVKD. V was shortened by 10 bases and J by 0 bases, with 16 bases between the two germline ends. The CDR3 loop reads CATTDLLGSYEQYF. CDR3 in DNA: TGTGCCACGACCGACCTTCTGGGCTCCTACGAGCAGTACTTC.

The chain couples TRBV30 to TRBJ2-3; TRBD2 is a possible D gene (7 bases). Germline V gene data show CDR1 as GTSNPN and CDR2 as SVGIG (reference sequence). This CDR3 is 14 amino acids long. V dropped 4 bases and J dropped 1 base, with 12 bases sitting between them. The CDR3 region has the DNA TGTGCCTGGAACGGGGGGCAGGGCACAGATACGCAGTATTTT. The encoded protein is CAWNGGQGTDTQYF.

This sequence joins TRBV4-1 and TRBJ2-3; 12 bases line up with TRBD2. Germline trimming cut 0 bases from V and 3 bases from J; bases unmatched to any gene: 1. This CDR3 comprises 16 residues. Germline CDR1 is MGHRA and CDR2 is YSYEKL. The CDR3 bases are TGCGCCAGCAGCCAAGAGACTAGCGGGGGAACAGATACGCAGTATTTT. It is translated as CASSQETSGGTDTQYF.

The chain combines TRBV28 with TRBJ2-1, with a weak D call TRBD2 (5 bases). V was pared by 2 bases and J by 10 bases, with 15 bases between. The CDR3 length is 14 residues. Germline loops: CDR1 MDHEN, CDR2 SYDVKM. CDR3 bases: TGTGCCAGCAGTTTACCTTCATACGGCGGGGAGCAGTTCTTC. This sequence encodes CASSLPSYGGEQFF.

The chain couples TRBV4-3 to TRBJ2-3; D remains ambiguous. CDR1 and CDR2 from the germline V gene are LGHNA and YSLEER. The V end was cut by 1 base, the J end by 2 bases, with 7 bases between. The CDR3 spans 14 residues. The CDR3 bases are TGCGCCAGCAGCCAAGTTCCTGACACAGATACGCAGTATTTT. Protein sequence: CASSQVPDTDTQYF.

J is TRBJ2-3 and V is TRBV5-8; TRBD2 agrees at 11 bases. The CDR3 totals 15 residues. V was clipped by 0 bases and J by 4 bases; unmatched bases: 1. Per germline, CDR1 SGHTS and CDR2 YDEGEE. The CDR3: CASSLVSGGADTQYF. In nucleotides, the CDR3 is TGTGCCAGCAGCTTGGTTAGCGGGGGGGCAGATACGCAGTATTTT.

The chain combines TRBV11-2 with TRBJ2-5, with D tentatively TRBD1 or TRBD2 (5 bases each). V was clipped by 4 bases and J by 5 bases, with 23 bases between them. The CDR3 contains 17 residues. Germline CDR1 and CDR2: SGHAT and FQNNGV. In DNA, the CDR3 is TGTGCCAGCAGCTCAAACACCATAGTGCGGTGGGGGGAGACCCAGTACTTC. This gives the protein CASSSNTIVRWGETQYF.

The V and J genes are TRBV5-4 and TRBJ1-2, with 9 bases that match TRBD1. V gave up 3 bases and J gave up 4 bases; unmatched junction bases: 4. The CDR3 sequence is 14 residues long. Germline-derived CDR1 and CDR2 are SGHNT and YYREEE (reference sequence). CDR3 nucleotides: TGTGCCAGCAGCTCCCGACAGGGGGTCTATGGCTACACCTTC. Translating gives CASSSRQGVYGYTF.

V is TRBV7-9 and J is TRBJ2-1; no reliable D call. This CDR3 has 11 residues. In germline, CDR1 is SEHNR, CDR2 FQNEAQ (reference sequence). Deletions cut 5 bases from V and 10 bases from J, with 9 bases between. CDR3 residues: CASSRVGEQFF. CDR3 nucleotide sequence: TGTGCCAGCAGCCGCGTGGGGGAGCAGTTCTTC. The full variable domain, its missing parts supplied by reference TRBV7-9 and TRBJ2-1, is DTGVSQNPRHKITKRGQNVTFRCDPISEHNRLYWYRQTLGQGPEFLTYFQNEAQLEKSRLLSDRFSAERPKGSFSTLEIQRTEQGDSAMYLCASSRVGEQFFGPGTRLTVL.

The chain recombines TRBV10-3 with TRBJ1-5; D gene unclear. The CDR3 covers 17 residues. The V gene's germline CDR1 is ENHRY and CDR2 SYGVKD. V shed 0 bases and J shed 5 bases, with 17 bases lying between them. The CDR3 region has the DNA TGTGCCATCAGTGAGTCCCTTGCCAAAGGAGACGATCAGCCCCAGCATTTT. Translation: CAISESLAKGDDQPQHF.

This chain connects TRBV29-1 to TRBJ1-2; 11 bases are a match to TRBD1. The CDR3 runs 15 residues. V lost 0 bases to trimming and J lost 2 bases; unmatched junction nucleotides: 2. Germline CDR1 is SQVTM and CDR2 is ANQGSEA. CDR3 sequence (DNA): TGCAGCGTTGAAGAGGGACAGGGGGGGAACTATGGCTACACCTTC. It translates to CSVEEGQGGNYGYTF. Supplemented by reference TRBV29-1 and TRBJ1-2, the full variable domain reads SAVISQKPSRDICQRGTSLTIQCQVDSQVTMMFWYRQQPGQSLTLIATANQGSEATYESGFVIDKFPISRPNLTFSTLTVSNMSPEDSSIYLCSVEEGQGGNYGYTFGSGTRLTVV.

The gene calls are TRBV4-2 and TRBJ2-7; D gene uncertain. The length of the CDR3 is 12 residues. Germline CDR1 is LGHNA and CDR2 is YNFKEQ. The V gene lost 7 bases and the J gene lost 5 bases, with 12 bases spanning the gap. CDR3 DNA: TGTGCCAGCACTAACACCCGAAACGAGCAGTACTTC. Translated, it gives CASTNTRNEQYF.